This T cell receptor (beta chain) was sequenced in a study of identical twins. Regarding the study as a whole: Low generation-probability sequences were in excess among twin-shared out-of-frame alpha sequences. The abundant beta clonotypes from cord blood had fewer insertions, and memory repertoires had none of this.

Each CDR3 protein gets one entry after TCRdb re-called the 5' RACE reads with MiXCR. The data show 250,000 or so distinct CDR3 sequences, approximately 11% seen once. The table lists this clonotype with many counts. The antigen is undetermined. Trimming removed 7 bases at V and 4 bases at J, with 16 bases between. Germline CDR1 reads SGHVS; CDR2 reads FQNEAQ. The CDR3 contains 15 residues. The data were also submitted as part of a second study, on yellow fever vaccine responses in identical twins. That study adds: Twins reportedly showed a vaccine T cell response that seemed partly convergent and partly personalized.

The J gene is TRBJ2-2, the V gene TRBV7-8; D possibly matches TRBD1 or TRBD2 (6 bases each). This sequence originates from a woman aged 18-29 years in good health. Sequences were obtained from memory (CD45RO+) T cells sorted from blood. The CDR3 here is CASTLTGASTGELFF. DNA for the CDR3: TGTGCCAGCACCCTCACGGGGGCGAGCACCGGGGAGCTGTTTTTT.